This T cell receptor beta chain was identified during a study of blood T cell repertoires in COVID-19 (dated by TCRdb to about 2020). In the study overall: Samples from collaborators originated in the United States, Italy and Spain and spanned both the acute and convalescent phases of COVID-19. Sample metadata almost always included a de-identified subject ID, COVID-19 status, age in years and sex. The prospective study material was composed of cDNA or gDNA derived from T cells, B-cell-depleted T cells, or PBMCs. The repertoires were released in a freely available public database intended as a resource for research on the immune response to SARS-CoV-2. The samples were drawn from two sources: the first 160 participants of the ongoing ImmuneRACE study, and 1,000 to 1,500 subjects contributed by 6 global collaborators. Where available, HLA class I and class II types were obtained from metadata supplied by the sample provider rather than from assay-based typing. Subjects who had been exposed to COVID-19, were actively infected with it, or had recovered from it provided the deeply sampled blood TCRbeta repertoires that made up the dataset.

TCRbeta CDR3 regions were amplified from genomic DNA using the immunoSEQ Assay, a bias-controlled multiplex PCR. For the original study's pipeline: The number of nucleated cells in each sample was estimated by amplification of reference gene primers within the assay. To quantify the absolute abundance of each unique TCRbeta CDR3 rearrangement, sequence reads were collapsed and filtered. For each sample, productive Simpson clonality was calculated by taking the square root of Simpson's diversity index across productive rearrangements. TCRdb's version of the immuneACCESS table is confined to in-frame rearrangements and falls short of the full clone set. An unresolved V gene accounts for under half of the shortfall where checked; the remainder is of unknown origin. V and J calls and clone size are given by that table; D and trimming were obtained from the DNA. The sample contains about 500,000 clones, roughly nine tenths of them found a single time. The ten most abundant clones make up less than 9.5% of the sample.

Broad study findings and their caveats: Clinical and demographic metadata were provided uncurated, with the amount varying by source and participant.

In Seattle, one collaborating source enrolled patients while the infection was active and tracked those patients longitudinally over the course of disease. Whole blood was collected in K2EDTA tubes by collaborating institutions according to the institutions' own protocols. For TCRbeta analysis, collaborators shipped samples as frozen whole blood, isolated PBMCs, or DNA extracted from either of those sample types. Inclusive of the bounding cysteine and phenylalanine, the CDR3 is 15 residues long. Only the CDR3 DNA stays, 45 bases, in frame from base 1. Looking up the germline V gene (reference sequence) yields CDR1 SGHNT and CDR2 YYREEE. Trimming costs V 4 bases and J 4 bases, and their ends lie 15 bases apart. As for this clone: Its antigen remains unidentified. Per-nucleotide qualities are absent, and no much larger clonotype sits a single base away.

The chain was built from TRBV5-4 and TRBJ2-1; TRBD1 might be the D gene, on 7 matching bases. Sequences were obtained from peripheral blood. This clonotype was obtained from a woman aged 50 to 60 with COVID-19, enrolled during active disease. The CDR3 protein: CASSPPQGGYNEQFF. The bases read TGTGCCAGCAGCCCCCCCCAGGGGGGATACAATGAGCAGTTCTTC.